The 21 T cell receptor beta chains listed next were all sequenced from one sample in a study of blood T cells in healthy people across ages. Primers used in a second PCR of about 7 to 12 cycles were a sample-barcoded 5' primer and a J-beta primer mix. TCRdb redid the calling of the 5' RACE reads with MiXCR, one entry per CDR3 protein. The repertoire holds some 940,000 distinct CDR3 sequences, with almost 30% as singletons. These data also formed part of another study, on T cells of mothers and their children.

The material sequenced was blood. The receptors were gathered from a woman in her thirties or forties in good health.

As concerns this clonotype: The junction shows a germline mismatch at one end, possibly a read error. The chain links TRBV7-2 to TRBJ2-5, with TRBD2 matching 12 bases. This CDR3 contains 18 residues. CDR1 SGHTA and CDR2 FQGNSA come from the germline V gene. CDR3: CASSLGALAGGHQETQYF. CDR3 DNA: TGTGCCAGCAGCTTAGGAGCCCTAGCGGGGGGGCACCAGGAGACCCAGTACTTC.

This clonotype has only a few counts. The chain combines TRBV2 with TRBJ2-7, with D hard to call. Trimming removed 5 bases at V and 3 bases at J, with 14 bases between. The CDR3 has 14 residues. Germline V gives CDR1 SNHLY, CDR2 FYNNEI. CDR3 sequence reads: CASSQGLGLYEQYF. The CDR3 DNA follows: TGTGCCAGCAGTCAAGGCTTAGGTCTCTACGAGCAGTACTTC.

The DNA of the CDR3 is TGTGCCAGCAGCTTAGCCTCTGGACTAGCGGGGGGCTCCCAAGAGACCCAGTACTTC. This translates into CASSLASGLAGGSQETQYF. This chain links TRBV7-9 with TRBJ2-5; TRBD2 agrees at 14 bases. This CDR3 is 19 amino acids long. The ends lost 0 bases at V and 1 base at J; junction bases unmatched: 7. In germline, CDR1 is SEHNR, CDR2 FQNEAQ (reference sequence). The whole variable domain, filled in from reference TRBV7-9 and TRBJ2-5, reads DTGVSQNPRHKITKRGQNVTFRCDPISEHNRLYWYRQTLGQGPEFLTYFQNEAQLEKSRLLSDRFSAERPKGSFSTLEIQRTEQGDSAMYLCASSLASGLAGGSQETQYFGPGTRLLVL.

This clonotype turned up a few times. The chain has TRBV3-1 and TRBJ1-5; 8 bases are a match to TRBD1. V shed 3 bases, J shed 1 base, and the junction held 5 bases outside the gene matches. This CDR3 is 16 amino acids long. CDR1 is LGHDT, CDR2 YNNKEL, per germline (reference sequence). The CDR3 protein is CASSQARGQSNQPQHF. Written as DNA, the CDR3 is TGTGCCAGCAGCCAGGCCAGGGGGCAAAGCAATCAGCCCCAGCATTTT.

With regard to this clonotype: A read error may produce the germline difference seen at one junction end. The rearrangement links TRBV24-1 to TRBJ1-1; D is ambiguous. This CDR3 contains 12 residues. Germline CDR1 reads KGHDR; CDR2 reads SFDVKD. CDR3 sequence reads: CVTSDPGRAAFF. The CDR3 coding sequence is TGTGTCACCAGTGATCCGGGGAGGGCAGCTTTCTTT.

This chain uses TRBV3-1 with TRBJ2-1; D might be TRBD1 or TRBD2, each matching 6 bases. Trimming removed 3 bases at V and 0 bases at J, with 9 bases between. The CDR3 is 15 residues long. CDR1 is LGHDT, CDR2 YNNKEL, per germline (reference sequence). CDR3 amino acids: CASSHRGPSYNEQFF. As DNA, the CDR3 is TGTGCCAGCAGCCACCGGGGGCCCTCCTACAATGAGCAGTTCTTC.

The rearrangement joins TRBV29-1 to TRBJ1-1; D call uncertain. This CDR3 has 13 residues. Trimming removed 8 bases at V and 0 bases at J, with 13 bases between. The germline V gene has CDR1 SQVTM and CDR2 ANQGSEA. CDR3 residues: CSPEVAVNTEAFF. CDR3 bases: TGCAGCCCTGAAGTGGCAGTGAACACTGAAGCTTTCTTT.

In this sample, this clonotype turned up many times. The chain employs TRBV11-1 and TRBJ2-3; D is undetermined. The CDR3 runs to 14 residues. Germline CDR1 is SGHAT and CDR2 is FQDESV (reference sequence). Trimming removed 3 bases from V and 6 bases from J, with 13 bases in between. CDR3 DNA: TGTGCCAGCAGCTTCGGACCAAGTCGGGATACGCAGTATTTT. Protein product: CASSFGPSRDTQYF.

CDR3 DNA: TGTGCCAGCAGCCAGACTAGCGGGGGGAAGACCCAGTACTTC. Encoded protein: CASSQTSGGKTQYF. This chain connects TRBV7-2 to TRBJ2-5; 13 nucleotides align to TRBD2. Germline V lookup: CDR1 SGHTA, CDR2 FQGNSA. V trimming: 5 bases; J trimming: 6 bases; junction bases outside the gene matches: 3. The CDR3 extends over 14 amino acids.

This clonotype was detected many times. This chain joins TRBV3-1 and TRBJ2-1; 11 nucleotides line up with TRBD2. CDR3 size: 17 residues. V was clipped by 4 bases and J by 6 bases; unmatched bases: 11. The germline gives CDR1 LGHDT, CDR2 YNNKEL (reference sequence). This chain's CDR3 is CASSRPGTSGPSNEQFF. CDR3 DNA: TGTGCCAGCAGCCGCCCCGGGACTAGCGGTCCATCCAATGAGCAGTTCTTC.

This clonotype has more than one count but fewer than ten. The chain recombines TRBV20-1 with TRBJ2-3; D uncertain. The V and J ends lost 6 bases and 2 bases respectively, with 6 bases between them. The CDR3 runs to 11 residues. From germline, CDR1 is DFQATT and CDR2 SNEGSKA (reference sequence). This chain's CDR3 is CSAVHTDTQYF. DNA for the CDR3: TGCAGTGCCGTCCACACAGATACGCAGTATTTT.

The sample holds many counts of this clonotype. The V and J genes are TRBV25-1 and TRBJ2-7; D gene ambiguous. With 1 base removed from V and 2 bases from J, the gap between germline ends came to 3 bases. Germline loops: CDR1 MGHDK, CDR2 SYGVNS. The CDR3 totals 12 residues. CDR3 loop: CASSELTYEQYF. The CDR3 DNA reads TGTGCCAGCAGTGAATTGACCTACGAGCAGTACTTC.

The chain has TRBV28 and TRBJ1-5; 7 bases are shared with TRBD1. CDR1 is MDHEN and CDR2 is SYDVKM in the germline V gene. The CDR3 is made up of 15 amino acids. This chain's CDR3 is CVTMSATGVGQPQHF. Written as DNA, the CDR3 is TGTGTCACAATGAGCGCCACAGGGGTCGGGCAGCCCCAGCATTTT.

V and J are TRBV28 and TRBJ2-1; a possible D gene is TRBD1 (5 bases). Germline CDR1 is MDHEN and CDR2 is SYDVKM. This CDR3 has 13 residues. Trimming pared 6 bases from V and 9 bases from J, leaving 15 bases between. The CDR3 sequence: CASRKTGDSEQFF. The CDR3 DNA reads TGTGCCAGCAGGAAAACAGGTGATAGTGAGCAGTTCTTC.

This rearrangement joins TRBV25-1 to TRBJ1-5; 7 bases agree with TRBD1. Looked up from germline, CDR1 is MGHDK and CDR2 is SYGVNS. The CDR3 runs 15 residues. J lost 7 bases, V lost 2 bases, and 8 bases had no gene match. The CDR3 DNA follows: TGTGCCAGCAGTGAACTAGGGCAGGGGGGGCAGCCCCAGCATTTT. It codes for CASSELGQGGQPQHF.

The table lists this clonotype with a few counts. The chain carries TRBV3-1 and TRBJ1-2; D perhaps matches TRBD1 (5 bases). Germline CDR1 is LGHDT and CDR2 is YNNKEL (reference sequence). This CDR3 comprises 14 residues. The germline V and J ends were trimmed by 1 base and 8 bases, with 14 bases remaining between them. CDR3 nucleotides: TGTGCCAGCAGCCAAGTCGGGGACGTTAAAGGCTACACCTTC. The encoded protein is CASSQVGDVKGYTF. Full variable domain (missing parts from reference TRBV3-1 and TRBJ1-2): DTAVSQTPKYLVTQMGNDKSIKCEQNLGHDTMYWYKQDSKKFLKIMFSYNNKELIINETVPNRFSPKSPDKAHLNLHINSLELGDSAVYFCASSQVGDVKGYTFGSGTRLTVV.

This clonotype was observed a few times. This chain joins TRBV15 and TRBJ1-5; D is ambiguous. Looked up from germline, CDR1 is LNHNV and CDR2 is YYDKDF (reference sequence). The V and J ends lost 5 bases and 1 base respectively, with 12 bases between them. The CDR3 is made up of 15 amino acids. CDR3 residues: CATSSLAVSNQPQHF. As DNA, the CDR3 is TGTGCCACCAGCTCCCTGGCGGTCAGCAATCAGCCCCAGCATTTT.

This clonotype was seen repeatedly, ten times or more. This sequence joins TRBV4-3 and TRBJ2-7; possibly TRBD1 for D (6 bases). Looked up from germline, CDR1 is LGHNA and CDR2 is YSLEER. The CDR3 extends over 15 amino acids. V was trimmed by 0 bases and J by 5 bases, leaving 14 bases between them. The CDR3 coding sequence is TGCGCCAGCAGCCAAGATCTTTACAGGGTAAACGAGCAGTACTTC. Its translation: CASSQDLYRVNEQYF.

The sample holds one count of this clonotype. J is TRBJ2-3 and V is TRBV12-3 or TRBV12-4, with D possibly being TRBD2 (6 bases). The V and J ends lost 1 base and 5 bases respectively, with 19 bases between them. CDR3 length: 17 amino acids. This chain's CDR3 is CASSLVLRDRRVDTQYF. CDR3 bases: TGTGCCAGCAGTTTAGTCCTCCGGGACCGGAGGGTAGATACGCAGTATTTT.

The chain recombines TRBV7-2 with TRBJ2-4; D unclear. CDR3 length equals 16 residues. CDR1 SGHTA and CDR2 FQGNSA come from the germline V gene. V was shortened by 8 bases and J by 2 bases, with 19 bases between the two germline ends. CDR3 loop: CTSSRIGVQTKNIQYF. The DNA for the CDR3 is TGTACCAGCTCAAGGATTGGGGTACAGACCAAAAACATTCAGTACTTC.

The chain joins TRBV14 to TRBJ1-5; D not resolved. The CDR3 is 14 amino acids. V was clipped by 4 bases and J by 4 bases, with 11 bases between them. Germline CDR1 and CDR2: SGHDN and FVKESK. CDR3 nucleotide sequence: TGTGCCAGCAGCCGCCAGGATGGGAATCAGCCCCAGCATTTT. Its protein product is CASSRQDGNQPQHF.